This T cell receptor (beta chain) was documented in a study of T cells in Graves' hyperthyroidism and ophthalmopathy. About 10 ml fresh peripheral blood yielded the PBMCs. CDR3 length equals 18 residues. Germline-derived CDR1 and CDR2 are SGHDN and FVKESK. Trimming at V came to 3 bases and at J to 0 bases, leaving 11 bases not matched to a gene. Amplified regions were TCR beta CDR3 sequences from RNA transcripts. HTBI primers were the set used in a first-round RT-PCR of the TCR CDR3. TCRdb passed the multiplex PCR reads through MiXCR, listing each CDR3 protein once. In the table there are roughly 700,000 distinct CDR3 sequences, roughly 17% of which are singletons. This clonotype has only a few counts.

The chain combines TRBV14 with TRBJ1-1, with 9 bases that match TRBD1. The receptor comes from a man between 50 and 59 years old with Graves' hyperthyroidism. The sequencing sample was made of blood. The CDR3 DNA sequence: TGTGCCAGCAGCCAGGGTCACTTTGGGACAGGGATGAACACTGAAGCTTTCTTT. Translating it yields CASSQGHFGTGMNTEAFF.